The next 23 T cell receptor beta chains were all read from a single sample in a study of blood T cell repertoires in COVID-19. Measured with immunoSEQ multiplex PCR; TCRdb has only the in-frame clones, and not every one. The data hold roughly 380,000 clones, with around 85% observed a single time. Sequenced sample: peripheral blood. The source is a woman between 18 and 29 years old with acute or convalescent COVID-19.

This chain joins TRBV30 and TRBJ1-5, with D possibly TRBD1 on 5 matching bases. The CDR3 length is 14 residues. Germline assignment: CDR1 GTSNPN and CDR2 SVGIG (reference sequence). Trimming took off 3 bases at V and 0 bases at J, with 9 bases between the two ends. CDR3 residues: CAWRGPFSNQPQHF. CDR3 in DNA: TGTGCCTGGAGGGGGCCGTTTAGCAATCAGCCCCAGCATTTT.

The chain links TRBV6-2 or TRBV6-3 to TRBJ2-1; 10 positions agree with TRBD1. V trimming: 2 bases; J trimming: 7 bases; junction bases outside the gene matches: 5. This CDR3 contains 15 residues. Looked up from germline, CDR1 is MNHEY and CDR2 is SVGEGT. CDR3 in amino acids: CASSYGQGVRNEQFF. In DNA, the CDR3 is TGTGCCAGCAGTTACGGACAGGGGGTGAGGAATGAGCAGTTCTTC.

The chain is built from TRBV9 and TRBJ2-1; D perhaps matches TRBD1 (5 bases). The CDR3 is 18 amino acids. CDR1 SGDLS and CDR2 YYNGEE come from the germline V gene. V dropped 3 bases and J dropped 0 bases, with 19 bases sitting between them. CDR3 in DNA: TGTGCCAGCAGCGCCGCGGATTGGGGCTTAAGCTCCTACAATGAGCAGTTCTTC. It yields the protein CASSAADWGLSSYNEQFF.

The chain employs TRBV21-1 and TRBJ2-1; the D call in the table, TRBD1, was not verified against the DNA. TRBV21-1 is noted as a pseudogene. The CDR3 is made up of 11 amino acids. DNA of the CDR3: TGTGCCAGCAGCACCCGGACAGCCCAGTTCTTC. Protein product: CASSTRTAQFF.

This clone was observed a single time. This chain joins TRBV5-1 and TRBJ1-2; TRBD1 matches 12 bases. The CDR3 consists of 15 residues. Losses at the gene ends were 4 bases for V and 4 bases for J; bases not matched to a gene: 5. Germline V gene data show CDR1 as SGHRS and CDR2 as YFSETQ. CDR3 in DNA: TGCGCCAGCAGCAAAGGGACAGGGGGCGGCTATGGCTACACCTTC. Amino acids: CASSKGTGGGYGYTF.

The J gene is TRBJ1-2, the V gene TRBV30, with 8 positions matching TRBD1. Trimming removed 0 bases from V and 8 bases from J; junction bases left unmatched: 5. The germline CDR1 and CDR2 sequences are GTSNPN and SVGIG (reference sequence). CDR3 size: 13 residues. CDR3 sequence reads: CAWSVRTGRGYTF. DNA for the CDR3: TGTGCCTGGAGTGTGAGGACAGGGCGAGGCTACACCTTC.

The genes are TRBV4-1 and TRBJ2-1; TRBD2 is a possible D gene (7 bases). The germline V and J ends were trimmed by 2 bases and 7 bases, with 15 bases remaining between them. This CDR3 is 15 amino acids long. Germline CDR1 MGHRA, CDR2 YSYEKL. The CDR3 DNA reads TGCGCCAGCAGCCAAACAGGGAGGGAGGGAAATGAGCAGTTCTTC. Its protein is CASSQTGREGNEQFF.

The chain recombines TRBV21-1 with TRBJ1-5. TRBV21-1 is a pseudogene locus. CDR3 size: 16 residues. The CDR3 spells CASSKALQDYNQPQHF. CDR3 coding DNA: TGTGCCAGCAGCAAAGCACTTCAGGACTACAATCAGCCCCAGCATTTT.

This clone was observed a single time. The genes are TRBV5-6 and TRBJ1-4; perhaps TRBD1 as D (5 bases). The CDR3 runs to 13 residues. V was cut by 1 base and J by 7 bases, with 8 bases left in between. Germline V lookup: CDR1 SGHDT, CDR2 YYEEEE. In DNA form, the CDR3 reads TGTGCCAGCAGCTTGAGACAGACTGAAAAACTGTTTTTT. Translated: CASSLRQTEKLFF.

V usage is TRBV30 and J usage is TRBJ1-1; a weak D match, TRBD1 (6 bases). The length of the CDR3 is 11 residues. Per the germline V gene, CDR1 is GTSNPN and CDR2 is SVGIG (reference sequence). V was pared by 8 bases and J by 5 bases, with 12 bases between. CDR3 DNA sequence: TGTGCCCGTTCGAGGGGGACTGAAGCTTTCTTT. Amino acid sequence: CARSRGTEAFF.

This chain links TRBV2 with TRBJ2-7, with 10 bases aligning to TRBD2. Germline V gives CDR1 SNHLY, CDR2 FYNNEI. The CDR3 sequence is 15 residues long. The V and J ends lost 11 bases and 6 bases, in that order; junction bases with no gene match: 16. The CDR3 loop reads CAGANSAGGASEQYF. The CDR3 region has the DNA TGTGCCGGCGCCAATTCAGCGGGAGGGGCGTCCGAGCAGTACTTC.

This chain joins TRBV7-9 and TRBJ1-5; TRBD1 is a possible D gene (5 bases). Trimming took 5 bases from V and 6 from J, leaving 17 bases between them. Germline CDR1 reads SEHNR; CDR2 reads FQNEAQ (reference sequence). CDR3 size: 15 residues. The CDR3 loop is CASSPGDAAGQPQHF. The CDR3 DNA is TGTGCCAGCAGCCCGGGGGACGCAGCGGGTCAGCCCCAGCATTTT.

V gene TRBV21-1 combines with J gene TRBJ1-1. TRBV21-1 represents a pseudogene. This CDR3 is 13 amino acids long. The CDR3 sequence is CARRPGRDAEAFF. The CDR3 region has the DNA TGTGCCAGACGTCCAGGGAGGGACGCTGAAGCTTTCTTT.

The chain's CDR3 is CASSLEGAANEKLFF. The CDR3, as DNA: TGTGCCAGCAGCTTGGAGGGGGCGGCTAATGAAAAACTGTTTTTT. The gene calls are TRBV7-8 and TRBJ1-4; TRBD1 matches at 7 bases. With 3 bases clipped from V and 3 bases from J, the junction kept 4 bases outside the gene matches. The CDR3 totals 15 residues. CDR1 is SGHVS and CDR2 is FQNEAQ in the germline V gene.

The chain links TRBV7-9 to TRBJ1-4, with D possibly matching TRBD1 (5 bases). V was shortened by 5 bases and J by 3 bases, with 16 bases between the two germline ends. The CDR3 extends over 16 amino acids. Germline CDR1 is SEHNR and CDR2 is FQNEAQ (reference sequence). In DNA form, the CDR3 reads TGTGCCAGCAGCCCCCTAATAGGGGTGGCTAATGAAAAACTGTTTTTT. It codes for CASSPLIGVANEKLFF.

This chain connects TRBV4-1 to TRBJ1-1; D not resolved. Deletions cut 3 bases from V and 4 bases from J, with 15 bases between. This CDR3 region has 15 residues. Looked up from germline, CDR1 is MGHRA and CDR2 is YSYEKL. This CDR3 is CASSQEHPAGTEAFF. In DNA form, the CDR3 reads TGCGCCAGCAGCCAGGAACATCCGGCGGGCACTGAAGCTTTCTTT.

The genes are TRBV5-1 and TRBJ2-3; 7 nucleotides align to TRBD1. This CDR3 is 15 amino acids long. Germline loops: CDR1 SGHRS, CDR2 YFSETQ. V was pared by 0 bases and J by 6 bases, with 7 bases of the junction left unmatched. DNA of the CDR3: TGCGCCAGCAGCTTGGCCGGTAGGGGGCTGGATACGCAGTATTTT. Its translation is CASSLAGRGLDTQYF. Filled out from reference TRBV5-1 and TRBJ2-3, the complete variable domain reads KAGVTQTPRYLIKTRGQQVTLSCSPISGHRSVSWYQQTPGQGLQFLFEYFSETQRNKGNFPGRFSGRQFSNSRSEMNVSTLELGDSALYLCASSLAGRGLDTQYFGPGTRLTVL.

V and J are TRBV7-3 and TRBJ2-1; TRBD1 agrees at 8 bases. This CDR3 is built from 15 residues. V was pared by 5 bases and J by 3 bases, with 6 bases of the junction left unmatched. Germline V gene data show CDR1 as SGHTA and CDR2 as FQGTGA. CDR3 loop: CASSKGQAHYNEQFF. Written as DNA, the CDR3 is TGTGCCAGCAGCAAGGGACAGGCACACTACAATGAGCAGTTCTTC.

This rearrangement joins TRBV10-1 to TRBJ1-1; 8 bases match TRBD1. The CDR3 has 15 residues. Germline V gene data show CDR1 as WNHNN and CDR2 as SYGVQD (reference sequence). V lost 0 bases to trimming and J lost 1 base; unmatched junction nucleotides: 1. This CDR3 reads CASSESGQGNTEAFF. The CDR3 DNA reads TGCGCCAGCAGTGAGTCTGGACAGGGGAACACTGAAGCTTTCTTT.

This clone turned up a few times. The J gene is TRBJ1-6, the V gene TRBV12-5, with TRBD1 matching over 9 bases. Trimming took 3 bases from V and 6 from J; bases not matched to a gene: 12. Germline V gene sequence: CDR1 LGHNT, CDR2 FRNRAP. This CDR3 has 18 residues. The CDR3 sequence: CASGLDTGGYSLNSPLHF. In nucleotides, the CDR3 is TGTGCTAGTGGTTTAGACACAGGGGGCTATTCGCTTAATTCACCCCTCCACTTT.

The chain combines TRBV12-3 or TRBV12-4 with TRBJ1-1, with D perhaps TRBD1 (6 bases). V was clipped by 6 bases and J by 11 bases, with 16 bases between them. CDR3 length: 12 residues. The CDR3 region is CASRSLNREAFF. In DNA form, the CDR3 reads TGTGCCAGCAGGAGTCTTAACAGGGAGGCTTTCTTT.

This clone turned up a few times. This chain uses TRBV4-1 with TRBJ2-6; D remains unclear. CDR1 and CDR2 (germline): MGHRA, YSYEKL. The CDR3 is made up of 18 amino acids. V lost 3 bases and J lost 0, with 15 bases in between. DNA of the CDR3: TGCGCCAGCAGCCAGATCGCCCATACCTACTCTGGGGCCAACGTCCTGACTTTC. This codes for CASSQIAHTYSGANVLTF.

The chain couples TRBV2 to TRBJ2-3, with D possibly TRBD2 on 6 matching bases. V was clipped by 8 bases and J by 0 bases, with 15 bases between them. The CDR3 extends over 15 amino acids. Germline CDR1 reads SNHLY; CDR2 reads FYNNEI. CDR3 DNA sequence: TGTGCCAGCGGAGGGAGCGCCGCTAGCACAGATACGCAGTATTTT. Translated: CASGGSAASTDTQYF.